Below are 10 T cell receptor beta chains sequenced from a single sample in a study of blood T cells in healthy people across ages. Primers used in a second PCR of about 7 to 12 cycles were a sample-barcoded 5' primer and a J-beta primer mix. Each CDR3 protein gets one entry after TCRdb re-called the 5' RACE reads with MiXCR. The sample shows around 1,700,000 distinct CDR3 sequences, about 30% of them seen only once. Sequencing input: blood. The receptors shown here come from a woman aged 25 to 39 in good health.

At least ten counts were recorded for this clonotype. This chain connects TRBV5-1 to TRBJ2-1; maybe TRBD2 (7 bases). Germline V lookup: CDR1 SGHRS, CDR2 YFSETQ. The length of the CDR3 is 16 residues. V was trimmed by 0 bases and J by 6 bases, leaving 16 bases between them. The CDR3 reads CASSLEPGGRFNEQFF. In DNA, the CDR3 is TGCGCCAGCAGCTTGGAGCCGGGGGGCAGGTTCAATGAGCAGTTCTTC.

CDR3: CATSEDSGGSYNEQFF. The CDR3 coding sequence is TGTGCCACCAGTGAGGACAGTGGGGGGTCCTACAATGAGCAGTTCTTC. The chain links TRBV24-1 to TRBJ2-1; D possibly uses TRBD1 or TRBD2 (6 bases each). The CDR3 runs to 16 residues. The V and J ends lost 4 bases and 1 base respectively, with 13 bases between them. Per germline, CDR1 KGHDR and CDR2 SFDVKD.

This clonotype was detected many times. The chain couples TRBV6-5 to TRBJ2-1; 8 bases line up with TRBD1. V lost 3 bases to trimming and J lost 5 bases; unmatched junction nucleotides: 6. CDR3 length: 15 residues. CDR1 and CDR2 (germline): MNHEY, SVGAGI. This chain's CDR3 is CASSYDGTGNNEQFF. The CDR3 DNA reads TGTGCCAGCAGTTATGACGGGACAGGTAACAATGAGCAGTTCTTC.

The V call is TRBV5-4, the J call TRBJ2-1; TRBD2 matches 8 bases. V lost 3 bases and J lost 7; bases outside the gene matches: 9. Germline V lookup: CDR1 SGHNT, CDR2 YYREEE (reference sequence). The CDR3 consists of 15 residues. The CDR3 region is CASSSFGGAGNEQFF. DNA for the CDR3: TGTGCCAGCAGCTCGTTCGGGGGGGCTGGGAATGAGCAGTTCTTC.

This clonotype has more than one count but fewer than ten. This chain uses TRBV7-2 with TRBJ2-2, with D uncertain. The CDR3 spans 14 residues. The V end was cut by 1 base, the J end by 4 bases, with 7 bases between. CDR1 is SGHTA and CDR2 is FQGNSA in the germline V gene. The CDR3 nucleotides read TGTGCCAGCAGCTTAGAAAGGGTCACCGGGGAGCTGTTTTTT. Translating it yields CASSLERVTGELFF.

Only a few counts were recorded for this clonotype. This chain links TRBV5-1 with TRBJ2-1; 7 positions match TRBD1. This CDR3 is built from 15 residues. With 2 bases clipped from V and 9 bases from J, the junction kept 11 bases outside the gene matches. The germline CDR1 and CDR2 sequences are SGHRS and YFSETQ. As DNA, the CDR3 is TGCGCCAGCAGCTTAGGGGCAGGGGGTCCGAGTGAGCAGTTCTTC. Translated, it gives CASSLGAGGPSEQFF.

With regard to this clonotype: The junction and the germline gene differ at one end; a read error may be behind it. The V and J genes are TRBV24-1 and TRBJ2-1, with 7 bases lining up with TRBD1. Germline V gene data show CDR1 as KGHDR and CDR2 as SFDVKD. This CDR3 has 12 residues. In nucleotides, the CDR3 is TGTGCCGCCAGTGAAGTCAGGGGGAAGGAGTTCTTC. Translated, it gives CAASEVRGKEFF.

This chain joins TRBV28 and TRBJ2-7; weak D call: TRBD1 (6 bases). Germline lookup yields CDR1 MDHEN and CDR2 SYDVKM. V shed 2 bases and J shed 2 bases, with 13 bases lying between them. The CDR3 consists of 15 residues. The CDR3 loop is CASSLITGPTYEQYF. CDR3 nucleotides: TGTGCCAGCAGTTTAATAACAGGGCCTACCTACGAGCAGTACTTC.

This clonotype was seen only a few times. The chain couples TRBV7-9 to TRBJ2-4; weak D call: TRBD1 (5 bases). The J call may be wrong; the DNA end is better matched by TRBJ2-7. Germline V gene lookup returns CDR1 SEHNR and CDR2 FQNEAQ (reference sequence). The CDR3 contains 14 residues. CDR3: CASSPGMGVHEQYF. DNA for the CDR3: TGTGCCAGCAGTCCAGGGATGGGCGTCCACGAGCAGTACTTC.

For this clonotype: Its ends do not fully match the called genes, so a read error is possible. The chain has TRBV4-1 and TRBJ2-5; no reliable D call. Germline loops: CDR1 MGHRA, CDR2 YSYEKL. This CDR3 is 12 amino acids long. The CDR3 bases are TGCGCCAGCAGCCACAACCAAGAGGCCCAGTACTTC. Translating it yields CASSHNQEAQYF.